This T cell receptor beta chain is drawn from a study of regulatory T cells in long-lasting Graves disease. General study results and limits: Patients with persistent disease shared 2,500 or so public clonotypes, outpacing the approximately 920 shared by new patients.

This clonotype was found many times. Its antigen is unknown. The time point denotes: newly diagnosed GD, antithyroid drugs for less than 3 months. With RNA extracted from PBMCs as input, the TCR library was made. Researchers made TCR beta libraries by using iRepertoire HTBI primers and running Arm-PCR on CDR3 regions. TCRdb ran MiXCR on the multiplex PCR reads and lists one entry per CDR3 protein. The sample records about 370,000 distinct CDR3 sequences, 15% to 17% being singletons. The ends lost 0 bases at V and 5 bases at J; junction bases unmatched: 5. The CDR3 totals 14 residues. CDR1 and CDR2 from the germline V gene are SGHNT and YYREEE (reference sequence).

The material sequenced was peripheral blood mononuclear cells (PBMCs), taken at new diagnosis, from a patient treated with antithyroid drugs. V is TRBV5-4 and J is TRBJ2-7; TRBD1 matches at 7 bases. This TCR was recovered from a female donor with Graves disease. The CDR3 protein is CASSLEGQNHEQYF. Written as DNA, the CDR3 is TGTGCCAGCAGCTTGGAGGGACAGAACCACGAGCAGTACTTC.